This TCR beta chain was captured in a study of HIV-infected children after antiretroviral therapy interruption. Study context: Interruption-arm sampling covered weeks 0, 12, interruption end (24 or 48), and about 3 years post-study. In continuous treatment, analyzed samples were from weeks 0, 48 and 150.

Treatment specified: PENTA 11 planned treatment interruption arm or continuous ART arm. The TCR library was built from RNA with a 3' RACE protocol and unique molecular identifiers. A single record per CDR3 protein comes from TCRdb applying MiXCR to the 3' RACE reads. The sample carries approximately 89,000 distinct CDR3 sequences, less than 7% recorded once. This clonotype occurred a few times. Its antigen is not known. CDR1 LGHDT and CDR2 YNNKEL come from the germline V gene (reference sequence). The length of the CDR3 is 11 residues. The V and J ends lost 0 bases and 8 bases respectively, with 4 bases between them. Overall study results and limits: By the end of treatment interruption, naive CD4+ clonality (Gini) increased. The CD45RA+ naive sort may contain some EMRA or stem memory cells.

This chain uses TRBV3-1 with TRBJ1-1; D ambiguous. The sequencing here drew on CD45RA+ CD4+ T cells from PBMCs, pooled from several time points, taken from a donor given antiretroviral therapy, either interrupted or continuous. Described subset: naive CD4+ CD45RA+ CD45RO- T cells. This clonotype originated in a pool of human donors with HIV. CDR3 sequence (DNA): TGTGCCAGCAGCCAAGATCGAGAAGCTTTCTTT. Its protein is CASSQDREAFF. The full variable domain, in which reference TRBV3-1 and TRBJ1-1 provide the parts outside the CDR3, is DTAVSQTPKYLVTQMGNDKSIKCEQNLGHDTMYWYKQDSKKFLKIMFSYNNKELIINETVPNRFSPKSPDKAHLNLHINSLELGDSAVYFCASSQDREAFFGQGTRLTVV.